The next 2 T cell receptor beta chains were all read from a single sample in a study of human T cells and chemical hapten exposure. Time point indicated: pre-sensitization, week 0. Treatment defined: therapeutic diphenylcyclopropenone sensitization with weekly scalp DPC. Using its own MiXCR run on the RACE reads, TCRdb lists one record per CDR3 protein. The sample gives 62,000 or so distinct CDR3 sequences, roughly 11% of which show up once; 4% to 6% is in the top ten. This sample comprised whole blood, obtained in connection with sensitization to the hapten diphenylcyclopropenone (DPC). The receptors originated from a woman aged 50 to 60 with alopecia areata. Some clones in this sample may be carry-over from other donors' samples.

This clonotype was counted ten times or more. The chain recombines TRBV24-1 with TRBJ2-7; the D call may be TRBD1 or TRBD2 (6 bases each). CDR1 KGHDR and CDR2 SFDVKD come from the germline V gene. Trimming stripped 5 bases from V and 2 bases from J, with 12 bases between. This CDR3 is 14 amino acids long. This CDR3 is CATSGGTPPYEQYF. The DNA of the CDR3 is TGTGCCACCAGTGGCGGGACACCCCCCTACGAGCAGTACTTC.

The rearrangement links TRBV29-1 to TRBJ1-1; 8 positions match TRBD1. In germline, CDR1 is SQVTM, CDR2 ANQGSEA. The ends lost 1 base at V and 4 bases at J; junction bases unmatched: 2. The CDR3 spans 13 residues. The DNA for the CDR3 is TGCAGCGTTGAAGGGACAGGGAGCACTGAAGCTTTCTTT. The encoded protein is CSVEGTGSTEAFF.